Listed below are T cell receptor beta chains from one sample, sequenced in a study of T cell responses to AZD1222 COVID-19 vaccine. Only in-frame clones appear in the TCRdb table, and some are missing; sequencing was by immunoSEQ multiplex PCR. The sample has approximately 140,000 clones, roughly 90% seen once; the top ten hold around 2.7%. The source material was peripheral blood, sampled on day 0 of AZD1222 vaccination. The receptor set was obtained from an adult in good health. Both conserved end residues are part of each CDR3. The D gene is left open where the match is weak.

v_call: TRBV4-2; d_call: TRBD2; j_call: TRBJ2-3; cdr3_aa: CASRVSGDTDTQYF; cdr3_nt: TGTGCCAGCAGGGTTAGCGGGGACACAGATACGCAGTATTTT
v_call: TRBV11-3; d_call: TRBD2; j_call: TRBJ2-1; cdr3_aa: CASSQNSGGQFF; cdr3_nt: TGTGCCAGCAGCCAAAATAGCGGGGGGCAGTTCTTC
v_call: TRBV5-1; d_call: .; j_call: TRBJ2-5; cdr3_aa: CASSLGPQETQYF; cdr3_nt: TGCGCCAGCAGCTTGGGACCGCAAGAGACCCAGTACTTC
v_call: TRBV6-4; d_call: .; j_call: TRBJ1-2; cdr3_aa: CASYNGYTF; cdr3_nt: TGTGCCAGTTATAATGGCTACACCTTC
v_call: TRBV2; d_call: .; j_call: TRBJ1-3; cdr3_aa: CASSLTGRGNTIYF; cdr3_nt: TGTGCCAGCAGTCTAACAGGGCGGGGAAACACCATATATTTT
v_call: TRBV12-3/TRBV12-4; d_call: .; j_call: TRBJ2-7; cdr3_aa: CASSLANLYEQYF; cdr3_nt: TGTGCCAGCAGTCTAGCCAATCTCTACGAGCAGTACTTC
v_call: TRBV5-1; d_call: TRBD1; j_call: TRBJ1-1; cdr3_aa: CASTPRGQGNTEAFF; cdr3_nt: TGCGCCAGCACCCCTCGCGGACAGGGTAACACTGAAGCTTTCTTT
v_call: TRBV11-3; d_call: TRBD2; j_call: TRBJ2-1; cdr3_aa: CASSSSRLAGDYEQFF; cdr3_nt: TGTGCCAGCAGCTCTTCTCGGCTAGCGGGAGACTATGAGCAGTTCTTC
v_call: TRBV7-8; d_call: TRBD2; j_call: TRBJ2-5; cdr3_aa: CASKDNHRAGGRQETQYF; cdr3_nt: TGTGCCAGCAAAGACAACCACAGGGCGGGGGGAAGGCAAGAGACCCAGTACTTC
v_call: TRBV5-8; d_call: .; j_call: TRBJ1-5; cdr3_aa: CASSFWASYSNQPQHF; cdr3_nt: TGTGCCAGCAGCTTCTGGGCATCATATAGCAATCAGCCCCAGCATTTT